This TCR beta chain was identified during a study of T cells in localized non-small cell lung cancer. Findings and limits, study-wide: A median of around 60 of the top 100 tumor clones appeared in adjacent lung, which was paired and uninvolved.

In the case of this clone: The antigen is not known.

CDR1 is LGHNA and CDR2 is YNFKEQ in the germline V gene. This CDR3 comprises 16 residues. Deletions cut 0 bases from V and 2 bases from J, with 13 bases between. Measured with immunoSEQ multiplex PCR; TCRdb has only the in-frame clones, and not every one. The table lists tens of thousands of clones, approximately 88% of them singletons. The source was peripheral blood, collected before any cancer treatment. This chain connects TRBV4-2 to TRBJ1-1; D perhaps matches TRBD1 (5 bases). This TCR was recovered from a male donor aged 60 or over with stage I lung adenocarcinoma. DNA for the CDR3: TGTGCCAGCAGCCAAGAGGGGCAGTACAAAAACACTGAAGCTTTCTTT. It codes for CASSQEGQYKNTEAFF.